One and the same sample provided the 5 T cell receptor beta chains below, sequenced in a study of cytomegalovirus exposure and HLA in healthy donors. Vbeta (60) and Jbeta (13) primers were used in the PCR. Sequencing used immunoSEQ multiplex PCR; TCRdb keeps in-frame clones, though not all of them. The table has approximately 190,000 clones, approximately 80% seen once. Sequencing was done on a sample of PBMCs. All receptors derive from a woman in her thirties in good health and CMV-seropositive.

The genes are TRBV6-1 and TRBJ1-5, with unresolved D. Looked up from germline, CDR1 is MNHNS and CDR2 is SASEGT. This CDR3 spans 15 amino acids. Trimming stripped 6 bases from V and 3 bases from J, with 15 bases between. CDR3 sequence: CASRLDTANNQPQHF. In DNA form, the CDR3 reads TGTGCCAGCAGACTCGACACGGCCAACAATCAGCCCCAGCATTTT.

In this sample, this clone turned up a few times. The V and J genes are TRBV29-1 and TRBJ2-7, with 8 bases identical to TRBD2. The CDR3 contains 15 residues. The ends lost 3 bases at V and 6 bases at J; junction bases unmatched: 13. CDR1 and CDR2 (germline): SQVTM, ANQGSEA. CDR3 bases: TGCAGCGTTGAGGCCGGGACTAGAAAAGGGCGCGAGCAGTACTTC. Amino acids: CSVEAGTRKGREQYF.

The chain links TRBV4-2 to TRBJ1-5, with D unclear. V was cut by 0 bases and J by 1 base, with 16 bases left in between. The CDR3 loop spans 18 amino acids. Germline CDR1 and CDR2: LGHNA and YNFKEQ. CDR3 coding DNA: TGTGCCAGCAGCCAAGATGTTGGTCAGGTTTGGAGCAATCAGCCCCAGCATTTT. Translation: CASSQDVGQVWSNQPQHF.

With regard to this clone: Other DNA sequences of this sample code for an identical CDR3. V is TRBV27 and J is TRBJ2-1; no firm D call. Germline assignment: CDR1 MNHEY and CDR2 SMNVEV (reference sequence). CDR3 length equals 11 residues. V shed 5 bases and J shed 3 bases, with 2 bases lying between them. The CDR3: CASSLYNEQFF. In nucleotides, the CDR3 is TGTGCCAGCAGTCTCTACAATGAGCAGTTCTTC.

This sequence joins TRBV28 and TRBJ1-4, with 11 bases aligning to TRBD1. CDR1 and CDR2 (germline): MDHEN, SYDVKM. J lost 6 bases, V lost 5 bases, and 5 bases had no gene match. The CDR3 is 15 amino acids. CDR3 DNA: TGTGCCAGCAGTCGCGGGGGACAGGGGGATGAAAAACTGTTTTTT. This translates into CASSRGGQGDEKLFF.